This paragraph reports one T cell receptor beta chain. This sample is drawn from a study of blood T cell repertoires in COVID-19. Study-level background: Collection of acute and convalescent COVID-19 samples took place in the United States, Italy and Spain. PBMCs, B-cell-depleted T cells, or T cells provided the cDNA or gDNA that made up the material.

Using immunoSEQ multiplex PCR, the repertoire was profiled, and TCRdb retains in-frame clones only, with some absent. The repertoire consists of roughly 100,000 clones, with 77% occurring once and the leading ten covering about 10%. The clonotype was recovered from a woman of 80 years or more with acute or convalescent COVID-19. What was sequenced was peripheral blood.

The DNA of the CDR3 is TGTGCCAGTAGTGGACGACAGGGTATGACTGAAGCTTTCTTT. Protein: CASSGRQGMTEAFF. The chain links TRBV19 to TRBJ1-1; 7 nucleotides match TRBD1. Germline CDR1 LNHDA, CDR2 SQIVND (reference sequence). The CDR3 length is 14 residues. V lost 5 bases, J lost 5 bases, and 8 bases stayed unmatched.